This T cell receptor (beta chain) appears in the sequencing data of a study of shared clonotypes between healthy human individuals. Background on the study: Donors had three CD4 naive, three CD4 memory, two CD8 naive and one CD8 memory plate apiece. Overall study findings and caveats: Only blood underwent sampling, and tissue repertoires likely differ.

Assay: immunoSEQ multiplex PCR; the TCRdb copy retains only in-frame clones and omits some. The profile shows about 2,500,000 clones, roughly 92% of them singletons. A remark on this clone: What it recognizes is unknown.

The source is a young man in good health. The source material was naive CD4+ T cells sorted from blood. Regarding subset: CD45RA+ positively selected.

The CDR3 protein is CASSVGISDTDTQYF. CDR3 nucleotide sequence: TGTGCCAGCAGCGTAGGTATTTCTGACACAGATACGCAGTATTTT. The V call is TRBV9, the J call TRBJ2-3; D unclear. The CDR3 loop spans 15 amino acids. CDR1 is SGDLS, CDR2 YYNGEE, per germline. V lost 0 bases and J 2 bases, leaving 10 bases between the germline ends.